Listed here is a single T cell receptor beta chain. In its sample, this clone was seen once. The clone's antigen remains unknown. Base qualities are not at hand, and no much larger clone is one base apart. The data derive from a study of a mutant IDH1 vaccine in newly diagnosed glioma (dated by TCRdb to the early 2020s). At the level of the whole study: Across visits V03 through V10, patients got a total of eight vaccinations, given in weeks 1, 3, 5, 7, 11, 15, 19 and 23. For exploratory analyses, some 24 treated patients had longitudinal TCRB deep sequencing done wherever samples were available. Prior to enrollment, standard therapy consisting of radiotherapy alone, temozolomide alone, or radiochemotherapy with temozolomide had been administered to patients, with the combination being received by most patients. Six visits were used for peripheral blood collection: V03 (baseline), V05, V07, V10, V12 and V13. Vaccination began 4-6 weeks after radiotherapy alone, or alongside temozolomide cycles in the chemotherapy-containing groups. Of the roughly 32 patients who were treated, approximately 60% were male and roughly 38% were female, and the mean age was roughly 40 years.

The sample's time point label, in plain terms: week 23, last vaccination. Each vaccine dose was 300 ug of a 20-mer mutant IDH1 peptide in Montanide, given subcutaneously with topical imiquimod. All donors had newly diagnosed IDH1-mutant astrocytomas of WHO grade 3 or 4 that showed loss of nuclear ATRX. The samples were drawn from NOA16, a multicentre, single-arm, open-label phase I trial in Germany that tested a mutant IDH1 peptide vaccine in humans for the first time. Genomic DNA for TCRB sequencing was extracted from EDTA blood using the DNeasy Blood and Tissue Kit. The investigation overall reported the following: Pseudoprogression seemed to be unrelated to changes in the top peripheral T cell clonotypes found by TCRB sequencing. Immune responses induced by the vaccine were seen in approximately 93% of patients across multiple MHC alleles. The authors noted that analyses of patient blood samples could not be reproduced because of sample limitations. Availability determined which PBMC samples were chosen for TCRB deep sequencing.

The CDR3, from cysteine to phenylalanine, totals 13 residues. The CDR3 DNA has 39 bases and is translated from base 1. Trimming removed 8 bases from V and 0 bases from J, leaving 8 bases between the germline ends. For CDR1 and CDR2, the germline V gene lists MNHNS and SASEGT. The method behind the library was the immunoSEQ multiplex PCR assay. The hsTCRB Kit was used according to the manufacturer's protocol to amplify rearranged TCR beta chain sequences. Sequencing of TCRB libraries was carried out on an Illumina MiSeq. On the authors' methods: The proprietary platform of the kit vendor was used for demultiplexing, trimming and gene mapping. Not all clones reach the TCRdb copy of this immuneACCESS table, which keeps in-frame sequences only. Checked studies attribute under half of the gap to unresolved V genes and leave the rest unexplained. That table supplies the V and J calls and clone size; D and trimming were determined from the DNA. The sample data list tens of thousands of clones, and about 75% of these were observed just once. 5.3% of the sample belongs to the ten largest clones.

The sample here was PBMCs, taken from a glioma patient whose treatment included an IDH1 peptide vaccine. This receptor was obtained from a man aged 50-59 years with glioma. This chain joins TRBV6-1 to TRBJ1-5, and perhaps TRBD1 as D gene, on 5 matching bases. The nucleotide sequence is TGTGCCAGCGACAGAAATAGCAATCAGCCCCAGCATTTT. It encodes CASDRNSNQPQHF.